This T cell receptor beta chain was captured in a study of blood T cells in healthy people across ages. The study, taken as a whole, reports: Estimated diversity across one million T cells was deemed an underestimate. In the absence of known donor CMV status, changes in expanded clonotypes were possibly confounded.

This CDR3 region has 16 residues. V lost 1 base, J lost 3 bases, and 7 bases stayed unmatched. In germline, CDR1 is LGHDT, CDR2 YNNKEL (reference sequence). Healthy Caucasian individuals from Russia aged about 6 to 90 served as donors. This clonotype was counted only a few times. As yet, its antigen is unknown. Combining a sample-barcoded 5' primer with a J-beta primer mix, a second PCR ran for roughly 7 to 12 cycles. TCRdb recomputed calls from the 5' RACE reads with MiXCR, one row per CDR3 protein. Of just over 1 million distinct CDR3 sequences listed, around 45% are singletons. The receptor was derived from a woman in her sixties in good health. Sequencing was done on a sample of blood. The genes are TRBV3-1 and TRBJ2-7, with TRBD2 matching over 9 bases. This CDR3 is CASSQAEREADYEQYF. CDR3 bases: TGTGCCAGCAGCCAAGCGGAGCGGGAGGCCGACTACGAGCAGTACTTC.